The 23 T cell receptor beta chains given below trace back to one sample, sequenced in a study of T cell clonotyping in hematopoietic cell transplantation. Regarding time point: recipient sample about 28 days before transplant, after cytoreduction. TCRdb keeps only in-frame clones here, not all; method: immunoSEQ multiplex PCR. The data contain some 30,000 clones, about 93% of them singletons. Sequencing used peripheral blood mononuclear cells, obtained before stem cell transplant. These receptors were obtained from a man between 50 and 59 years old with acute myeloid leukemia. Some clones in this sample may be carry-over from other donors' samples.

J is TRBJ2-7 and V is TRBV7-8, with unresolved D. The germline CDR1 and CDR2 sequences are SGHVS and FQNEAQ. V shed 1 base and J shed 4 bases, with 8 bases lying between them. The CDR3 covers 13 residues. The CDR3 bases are TGTGCCAGCAGCTTAGTTAGGTTATACGAGCAGTACTTC. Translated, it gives CASSLVRLYEQYF.

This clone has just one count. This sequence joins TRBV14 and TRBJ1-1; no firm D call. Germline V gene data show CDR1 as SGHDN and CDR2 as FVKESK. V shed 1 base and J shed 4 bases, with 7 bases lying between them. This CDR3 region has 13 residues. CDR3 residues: CASSQGLGTEAFF. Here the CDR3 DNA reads TGTGCCAGCAGCCAAGGGTTAGGCACTGAAGCTTTCTTT.

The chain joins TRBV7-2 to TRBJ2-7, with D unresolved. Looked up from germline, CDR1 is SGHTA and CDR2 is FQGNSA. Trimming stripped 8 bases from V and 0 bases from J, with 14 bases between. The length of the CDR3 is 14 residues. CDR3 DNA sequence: TGTGCCAGCGGATCAGCTACAGTCTCCTACGAGCAGTACTTC. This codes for CASGSATVSYEQYF. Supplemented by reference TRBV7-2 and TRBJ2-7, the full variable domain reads GAGVSQSPSNKVTEKGKDVELRCDPISGHTALYWYRQSLGQGLEFLIYFQGNSAPDKSGLPSDRFSAERTGGSVSTLTIQRTQQEDSAVYLCASGSATVSYEQYFGPGTRLTVT.

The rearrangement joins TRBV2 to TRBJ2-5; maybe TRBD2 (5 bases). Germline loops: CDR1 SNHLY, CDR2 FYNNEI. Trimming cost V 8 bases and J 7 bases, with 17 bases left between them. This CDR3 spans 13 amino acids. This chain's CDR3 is CASANSGEGTQYF. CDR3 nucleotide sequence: TGTGCCAGCGCGAACAGTGGCGAGGGGACCCAGTACTTC.

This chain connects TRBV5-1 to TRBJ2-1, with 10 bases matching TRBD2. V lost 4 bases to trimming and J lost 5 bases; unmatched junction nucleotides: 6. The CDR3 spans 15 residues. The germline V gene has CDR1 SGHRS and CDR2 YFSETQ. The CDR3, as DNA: TGCGCCAGCAGCATCAGGACTAGCGGTGACAATGAGCAGTTCTTC. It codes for CASSIRTSGDNEQFF.

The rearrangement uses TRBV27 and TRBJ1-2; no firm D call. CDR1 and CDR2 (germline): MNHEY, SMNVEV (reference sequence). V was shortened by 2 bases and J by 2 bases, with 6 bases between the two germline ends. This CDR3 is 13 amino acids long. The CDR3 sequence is CASSLRPNYGYTF. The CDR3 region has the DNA TGTGCCAGCAGTTTAAGACCAAACTATGGCTACACCTTC.

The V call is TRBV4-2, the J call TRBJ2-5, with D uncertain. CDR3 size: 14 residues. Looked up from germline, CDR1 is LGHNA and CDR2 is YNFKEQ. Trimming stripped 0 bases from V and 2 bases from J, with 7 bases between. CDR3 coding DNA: TGTGCCAGCAGCCAAGATCCCGTTCAAGAGACCCAGTACTTC. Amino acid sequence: CASSQDPVQETQYF.

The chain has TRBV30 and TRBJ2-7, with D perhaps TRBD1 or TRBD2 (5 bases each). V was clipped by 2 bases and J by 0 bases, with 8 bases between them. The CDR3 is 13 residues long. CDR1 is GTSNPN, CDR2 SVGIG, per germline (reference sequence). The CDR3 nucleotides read TGTGCCTGGAGTCCCGGGGCCTCCTACGAGCAGTACTTC. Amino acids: CAWSPGASYEQYF. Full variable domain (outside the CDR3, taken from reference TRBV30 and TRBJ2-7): SQTIHQWPATLVQPVGSPLSLECTVEGTSNPNLYWYRQAAGRGLQLLFYSVGIGQISSEVPQNLSASRPQDRQFILSSKKLLLSDSGFYLCAWSPGASYEQYFGPGTRLTVT.

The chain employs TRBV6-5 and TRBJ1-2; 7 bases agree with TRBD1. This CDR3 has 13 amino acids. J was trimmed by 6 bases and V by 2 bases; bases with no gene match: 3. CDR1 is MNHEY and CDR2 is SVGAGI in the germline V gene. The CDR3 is CASSYTGADGYTF. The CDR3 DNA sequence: TGTGCCAGCAGTTACACAGGGGCTGATGGCTACACCTTC.

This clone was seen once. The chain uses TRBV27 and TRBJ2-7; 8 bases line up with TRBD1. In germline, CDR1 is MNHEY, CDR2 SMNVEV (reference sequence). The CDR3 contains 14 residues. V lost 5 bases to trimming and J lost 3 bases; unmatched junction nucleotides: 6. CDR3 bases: TGTGCCAGCAGTCCCGGGACAGGAATCTACGAGCAGTACTTC. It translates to CASSPGTGIYEQYF.

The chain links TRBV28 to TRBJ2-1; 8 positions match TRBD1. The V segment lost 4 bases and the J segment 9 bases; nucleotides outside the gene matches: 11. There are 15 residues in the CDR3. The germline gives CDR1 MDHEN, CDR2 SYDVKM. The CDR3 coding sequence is TGTGCCAGCAGTTCCCCGGGGCAGGGGGCTGCTGAGCAGTTCTTC. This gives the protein CASSSPGQGAAEQFF.

For the CDR3, the DNA is TGTGCCAGTATGAGCACAGGGGAATACACGCAGTATTTT. Translating it yields CASMSTGEYTQYF. The rearrangement joins TRBV19 to TRBJ2-3, with 7 bases fitting TRBD1. The V gene's germline CDR1 is LNHDA and CDR2 SQIVND (reference sequence). The junction had 10 bases not matched to a gene; V was cut back by 7 bases and J by 9 bases. The CDR3 consists of 13 residues.

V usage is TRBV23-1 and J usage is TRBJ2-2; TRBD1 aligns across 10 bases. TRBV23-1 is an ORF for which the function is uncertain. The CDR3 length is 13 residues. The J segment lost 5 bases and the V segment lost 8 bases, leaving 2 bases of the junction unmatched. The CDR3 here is CASPDRGTGELFF. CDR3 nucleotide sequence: TGCGCCAGCCCGGACAGGGGGACCGGGGAGCTGTTTTTT.

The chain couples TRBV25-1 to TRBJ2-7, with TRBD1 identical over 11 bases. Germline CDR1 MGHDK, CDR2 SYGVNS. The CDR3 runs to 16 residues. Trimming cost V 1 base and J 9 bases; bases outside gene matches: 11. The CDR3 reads CASSESGDRGWLGQYF. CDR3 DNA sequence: TGTGCCAGCAGTGAATCAGGGGACAGGGGGTGGTTGGGGCAGTACTTC.

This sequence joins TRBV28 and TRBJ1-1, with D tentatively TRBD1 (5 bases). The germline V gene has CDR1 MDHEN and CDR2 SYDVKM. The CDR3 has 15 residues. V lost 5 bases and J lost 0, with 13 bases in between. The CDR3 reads CASSPRRGLNTEAFF. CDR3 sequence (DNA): TGTGCCAGCAGTCCCCGGAGGGGCCTGAACACTGAAGCTTTCTTT.

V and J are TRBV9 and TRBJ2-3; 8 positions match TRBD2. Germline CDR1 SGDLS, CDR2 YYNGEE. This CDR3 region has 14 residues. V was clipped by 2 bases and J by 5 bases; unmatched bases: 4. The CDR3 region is CASSVGLEGDTQYF. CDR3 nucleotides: TGTGCCAGCAGCGTGGGACTAGAGGGAGATACGCAGTATTTT.

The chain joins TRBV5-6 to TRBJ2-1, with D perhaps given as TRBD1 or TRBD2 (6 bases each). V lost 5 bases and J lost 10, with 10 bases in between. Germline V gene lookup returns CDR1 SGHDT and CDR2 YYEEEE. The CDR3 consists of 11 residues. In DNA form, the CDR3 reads TGTGCCAGCAGAAGAGGGGGGGAGCAGTTCTTC. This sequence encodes CASRRGGEQFF.

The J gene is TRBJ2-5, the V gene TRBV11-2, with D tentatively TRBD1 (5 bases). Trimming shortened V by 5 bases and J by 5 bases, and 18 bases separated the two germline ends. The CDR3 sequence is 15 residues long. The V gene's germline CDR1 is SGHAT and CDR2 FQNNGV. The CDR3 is CASSIQTVLGETQYF. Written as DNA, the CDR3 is TGTGCCAGCAGCATCCAGACAGTACTCGGGGAGACCCAGTACTTC.

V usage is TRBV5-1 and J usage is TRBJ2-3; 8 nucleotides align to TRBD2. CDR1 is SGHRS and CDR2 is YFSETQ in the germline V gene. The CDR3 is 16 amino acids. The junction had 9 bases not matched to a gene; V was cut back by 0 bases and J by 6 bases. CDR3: CASSLGLAGAYDTQYF. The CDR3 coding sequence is TGCGCCAGCAGCTTGGGGCTAGCGGGTGCCTATGATACGCAGTATTTT. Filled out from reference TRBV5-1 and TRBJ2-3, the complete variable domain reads KAGVTQTPRYLIKTRGQQVTLSCSPISGHRSVSWYQQTPGQGLQFLFEYFSETQRNKGNFPGRFSGRQFSNSRSEMNVSTLELGDSALYLCASSLGLAGAYDTQYFGPGTRLTVL.

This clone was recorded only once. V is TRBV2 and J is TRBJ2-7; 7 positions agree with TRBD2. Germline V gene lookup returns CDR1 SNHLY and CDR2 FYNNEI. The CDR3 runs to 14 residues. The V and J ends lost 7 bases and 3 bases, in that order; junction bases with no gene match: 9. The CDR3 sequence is CASKREGASYEQYF. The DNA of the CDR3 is TGTGCCAGCAAGAGGGAGGGTGCCAGCTACGAGCAGTACTTC.

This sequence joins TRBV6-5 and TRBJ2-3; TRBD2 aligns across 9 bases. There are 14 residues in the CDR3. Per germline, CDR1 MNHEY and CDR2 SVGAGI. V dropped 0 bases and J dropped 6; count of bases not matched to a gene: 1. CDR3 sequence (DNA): TGTGCCAGCAGTTACTCACTAGCGGGTGATACGCAGTATTTT. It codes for CASSYSLAGDTQYF.

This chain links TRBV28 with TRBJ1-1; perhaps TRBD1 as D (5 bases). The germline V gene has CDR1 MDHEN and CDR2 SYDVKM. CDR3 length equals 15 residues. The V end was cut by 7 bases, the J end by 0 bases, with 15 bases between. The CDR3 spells CASTQGRSLNTEAFF. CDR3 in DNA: TGTGCCAGCACTCAGGGTAGGTCTTTGAACACTGAAGCTTTCTTT. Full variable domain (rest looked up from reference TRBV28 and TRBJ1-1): DVKVTQSSRYLVKRTGEKVFLECVQDMDHENMFWYRQDPGLGLRLIYFSYDVKMKEKGDIPEGYSVSREKKERFSLILESASTNQTSMYLCASTQGRSLNTEAFFGQGTRLTVV.

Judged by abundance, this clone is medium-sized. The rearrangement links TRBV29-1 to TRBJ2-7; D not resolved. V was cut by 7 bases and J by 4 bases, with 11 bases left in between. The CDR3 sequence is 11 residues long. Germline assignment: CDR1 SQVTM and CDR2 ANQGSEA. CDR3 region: CSGNFGYEQYF. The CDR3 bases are TGCAGCGGAAACTTTGGGTACGAGCAGTACTTC.